The source of this TCR beta chain is a study of T cells in Graves' hyperthyroidism and ophthalmopathy. This CDR3 contains 11 residues. Germline V gene sequence: CDR1 MDHEN, CDR2 SYDVKM. V was shortened by 7 bases and J by 3 bases, with 7 bases between the two germline ends. TCR beta CDR3 sequences were amplified from RNA transcripts. RT-PCR in the first round (using the HTBI primer set) targeted the TCR CDR3. TCRdb re-derived calls from the multiplex PCR reads in MiXCR, one entry per CDR3 protein. This table has around 300,000 distinct CDR3 sequences, more than 10% appearing once. This clonotype was seen at least ten times.

This TCR was sampled from a woman aged 25 to 39 with Graves' hyperthyroidism that later progressed to Graves' ophthalmopathy. J is TRBJ2-7 and V is TRBV28; no reliable D call. Sequenced: blood. CDR3 nucleotides: TGTGCCAGCAAGGATAGCTACGAGCAGTACTTC. Amino acid sequence: CASKDSYEQYF.